This TCR beta chain was sequenced in a study of shared clonotypes between healthy human individuals. In the study overall: A few men and a couple of women, aged 18 to 49, were donors.

Here immunoSEQ multiplex PCR was the method, and the copy in TCRdb shows in-frame clones only, minus some. The table shows about 2.3 million clones, with 85% to 95% occurring only once. The CDR3 contains 13 residues. V dropped 6 bases and J dropped 2; count of bases not matched to a gene: 6. Germline V gene lookup returns CDR1 SQVTM and CDR2 ANQGSEA. Sequenced input: naive CD4+ T cells from PBMCs. The sample's subset: CD45RA+ positively selected. The clonotype originates from a man in his late teens or twenties in good health. Some clones in this sample may be carry-over from other donors' samples. The chain carries TRBV29-1 and TRBJ1-2; 7 positions agree with TRBD1. The CDR3 reads CSVELQGNYGYTF. The CDR3 DNA is TGCAGCGTGGAGTTACAGGGGAACTATGGCTACACCTTC.